The next 8 T cell receptor beta chains were all read from a single sample in a study of human T cells and chemical hapten exposure. Described time point: pre-sensitization, week 0. Treatment meaning: therapeutic diphenylcyclopropenone sensitization with weekly scalp DPC. Via MiXCR, TCRdb re-called the RACE reads, giving one row per CDR3 protein. The data contain 35,000 to 50,000 distinct CDR3 sequences, 8% to 11% of them singletons. This specimen consisted of whole blood, obtained in connection with sensitization to the hapten diphenylcyclopropenone (DPC). Receptors were obtained from a man aged 25-40 years with alopecia areata. Some clones in this sample may be carry-over from other donors' samples.

This clonotype occurred many times. The chain employs TRBV29-1 and TRBJ1-5; TRBD1 is a possible D gene (5 bases). Germline loops: CDR1 SQVTM, CDR2 ANQGSEA. Trimming cost V 4 bases and J 0 bases, with 7 bases left between them. This CDR3 comprises 13 residues. This chain's CDR3 is CSVGQYSNQPQHF. CDR3 DNA sequence: TGCAGCGTTGGACAGTATAGCAATCAGCCCCAGCATTTT.

V usage is TRBV18 and J usage is TRBJ1-5; D unresolved. From germline, CDR1 is KGHSH and CDR2 LQKENI. Trimming took 3 bases from V and 2 from J, leaving 14 bases between them. The CDR3 has 16 residues. The CDR3 protein is CASSPVGVLGNQPQHF. For the CDR3, the DNA is TGTGCCAGCTCACCGGTCGGGGTACTGGGCAATCAGCCCCAGCATTTT.

This clonotype was detected many times. The chain has TRBV5-1 and TRBJ2-3; D not resolved. The CDR3 is 16 amino acids. Germline assignment: CDR1 SGHRS and CDR2 YFSETQ. Trimming took 0 bases from V and 0 from J, leaving 11 bases between them. CDR3 sequence: CASSLAEHPSTDTQYF. In DNA, the CDR3 is TGCGCCAGCAGCTTGGCCGAGCATCCTAGCACAGATACGCAGTATTTT.

This clonotype is labeled as medium-sized. The J gene is TRBJ2-5, the V gene TRBV20-1; D call uncertain. Looked up from germline, CDR1 is DFQATT and CDR2 is SNEGSKA (reference sequence). V was shortened by 3 bases and J by 2 bases, with 13 bases between the two germline ends. The CDR3 runs 14 residues. For the CDR3, the DNA is TGCAGTGCTAGCCCTCTGAGCGCGCAAGAGACCCAGTACTTC. This sequence encodes CSASPLSAQETQYF.

This clonotype has ten or more counts. V and J are TRBV6-2 or TRBV6-3 and TRBJ2-2; D might be TRBD2 (5 bases). V shed 2 bases and J shed 4 bases, with 8 bases lying between them. CDR1 and CDR2 (germline): MNHEY, SVGEGT. The CDR3 spans 14 residues. The CDR3 DNA reads as TGTGCCAGCAGTTACGTTCGGGGCACCGGGGAGCTGTTTTTT. Its protein product is CASSYVRGTGELFF.

This clonotype appeared many times. The V call is TRBV20-1, the J call TRBJ1-2; 8 bases line up with TRBD1. This CDR3 contains 15 residues. Germline V gene data show CDR1 as DFQATT and CDR2 as SNEGSKA (reference sequence). The junction had 6 bases not matched to a gene; V was cut back by 0 bases and J by 3 bases. The CDR3 sequence is CSARDRQGAYYGYTF. The CDR3 coding sequence is TGCAGTGCTAGAGATCGTCAGGGGGCGTACTATGGCTACACCTTC.

The V gene is TRBV30, the J gene TRBJ1-4; no reliable D call. The CDR3 has 11 amino acids. Germline V gives CDR1 GTSNPN, CDR2 SVGIG (reference sequence). The germline V and J ends were trimmed by 2 bases and 5 bases, with 3 bases remaining between them. The CDR3 region has the DNA TGTGCCTGGAGTCAAAATGAAAAACTGTTTTTT. This codes for CAWSQNEKLFF.

The V call is TRBV6-1, the J call TRBJ2-7, with D perhaps assigned TRBD1 or TRBD2 (5 bases each). The V and J ends lost 5 bases and 3 bases respectively, with 17 bases between them. Germline CDR1 MNHNS, CDR2 SASEGT. The CDR3 has 15 residues. CDR3 in DNA: TGTGCCAGCAGTAACCGACACTGGGGGAACTACGAGCAGTACGTC. Amino acid sequence: CASSNRHWGNYEQYV.